This section outlines one TCR beta chain sequence together with its context. The sample originates from a study of blood T cell repertoires in COVID-19. Study as a whole: In each case, the material was cDNA or gDNA derived from T cells, B-cell-depleted T cells, or PBMCs.

Original methodology: Reference gene primer amplification gave estimated nucleated cell counts. Sequencing was performed with immunoSEQ multiplex PCR; in TCRdb, only in-frame clones are kept and a portion is missing. From that table come the V and J calls and clone size; the DNA was used to work out D and trimming. Here the sample spans over 95,000 clones, around 85% being singletons. CDR1 and CDR2 from the germline V gene are LGHNA and YNFKEQ. The CDR3 contains 13 residues. Trimming cost V 1 base and J 5 bases, with 5 bases left between them. The sequence was obtained from a human donor in a cohort sampled during active COVID-19. The sequenced material came from peripheral blood. This chain connects TRBV4-2 to TRBJ1-4; D unclear. The CDR3 DNA is TGTGCCAGCAGCCAAGGAGTCAATGAAAAACTGTTTTTT. Translating gives CASSQGVNEKLFF.